A single T cell receptor beta chain is shown here with its context. Its antigen is unidentified. CDR3 size: 13 residues. The germline V and J ends were trimmed by 0 bases and 8 bases, with 11 bases remaining between them. Germline V CDR1 and CDR2: SGHTS, YDEGEE. These data belong to a study of blood T cells in healthy people across ages. Overall study findings and caveats: Naive T cell percentage by flow cytometry tracked strongly with beta diversity.

Next came a second PCR, run for roughly 6 to 11 cycles, which used a sample-barcoded 5' primer along with a J-beta primer mix. In TCRdb, the 5' RACE reads were re-called with MiXCR into one record per CDR3 protein. This sample yields 1.8 million or so distinct CDR3 sequences, of which 35% to 50% are seen a single time; roughly 23% belongs to the top ten. Each sample used at least 6 million PBMCs. Material for sequencing was blood. The sequence came from a human donor in good health. The chain carries TRBV5-8 and TRBJ1-2; D is perhaps TRBD1 (6 bases). As DNA, the CDR3 is TGTGCCAGCAGCTTGGACCCGGGGACAGGCTACACCTTC. Translated: CASSLDPGTGYTF.